The T cell receptor beta chain under discussion was sequenced for a study of blood T cells in healthy people across ages. About the study: For every two T cells, template switching captured about one barcoded beta molecule.

Healthy individuals of Caucasian origin from Russia, aged 6 to 90, served as donors. Isolated per sample were at least 7 million PBMCs. A second PCR of about 7 to 11 cycles used a sample-barcoded 5' primer and a J-beta primer mix. TCRdb re-called the 5' RACE reads through MiXCR, storing one row per CDR3 protein. The sample holds about 1.1 million distinct CDR3 sequences, around two fifths seen once. Findings and caveats of the study: Long-lived donors carried more naive CD4+ cells and greater diversity than aged donors.

Details on this clonotype: No antigen is known for it.

The sequenced material came from blood. The source is a man between 18 and 29 years old in good health.

CDR3 amino acids: CASSFEQGAYNEQYF. DNA for the CDR3: TGTGCCAGCAGTTTTGAACAGGGAGCCTACAATGAGCAGTACTTC. This chain connects TRBV12-3 or TRBV12-4 to TRBJ2-1, with D tentatively TRBD1 (6 bases). The DNA end is a closer match to TRBJ2-7, so the J assignment may be wrong. The CDR3 is made up of 15 amino acids.